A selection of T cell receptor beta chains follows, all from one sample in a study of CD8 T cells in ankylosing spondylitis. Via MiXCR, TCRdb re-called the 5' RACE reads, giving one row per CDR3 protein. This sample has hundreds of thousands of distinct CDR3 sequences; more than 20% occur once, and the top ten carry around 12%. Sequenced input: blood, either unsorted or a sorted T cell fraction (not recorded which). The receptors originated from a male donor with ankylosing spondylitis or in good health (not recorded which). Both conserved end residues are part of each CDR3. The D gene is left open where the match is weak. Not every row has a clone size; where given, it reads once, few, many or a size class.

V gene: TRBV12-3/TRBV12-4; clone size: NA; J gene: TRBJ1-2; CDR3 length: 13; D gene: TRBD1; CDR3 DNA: TGTGCCAGCAGTTTCGGACAGGCCTATGGCTACACCTTC; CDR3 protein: CASSFGQAYGYTF
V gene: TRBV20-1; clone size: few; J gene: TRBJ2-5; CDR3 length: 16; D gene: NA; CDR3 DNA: TGCAGTGCGAAAAGAGAGTCTAGAGCCGACCAGGAGACCCAGTACTTC; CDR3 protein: CSAKRESRADQETQYF
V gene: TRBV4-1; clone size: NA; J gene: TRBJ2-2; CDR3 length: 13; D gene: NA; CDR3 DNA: TGCGCCAGCAGCCAAATCAACAACGGGGAGCTGTTTTTT; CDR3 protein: CASSQINNGELFF
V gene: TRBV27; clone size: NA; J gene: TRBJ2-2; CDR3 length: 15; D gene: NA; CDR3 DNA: TGTGCCAGCAGTTTATCGATCAGTTGGACCGGGGAGCTGTTTTTT; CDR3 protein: CASSLSISWTGELFF
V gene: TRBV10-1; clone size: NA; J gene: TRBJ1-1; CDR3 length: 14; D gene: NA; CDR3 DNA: TGCGCCAGCAGTGAGAGGTTGGGGCCCACTGAAGCTTTCTTT; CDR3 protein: CASSERLGPTEAFF
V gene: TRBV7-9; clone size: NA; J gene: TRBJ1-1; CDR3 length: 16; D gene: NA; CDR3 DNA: TGTGCCAGCAGCTACACACCAGGGAGGGTGGGCACTGAAGCTTTCTTT; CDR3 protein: CASSYTPGRVGTEAFF
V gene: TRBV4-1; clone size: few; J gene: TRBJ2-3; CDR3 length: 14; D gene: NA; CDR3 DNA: TGCGCCAGCAGCCAAGTCGGGCTTACAGATACGCAGTATTTT; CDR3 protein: CASSQVGLTDTQYF
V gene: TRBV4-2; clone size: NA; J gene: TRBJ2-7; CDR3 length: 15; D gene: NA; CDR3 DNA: TGTGCCAGCAGCGAGGGCCTGGAGGGGACCTACGAGCAGTACTTC; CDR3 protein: CASSEGLEGTYEQYF
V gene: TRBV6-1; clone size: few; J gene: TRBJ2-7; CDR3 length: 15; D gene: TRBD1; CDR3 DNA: TGTGCCAGCAGGGAGACAGGGCTCAGCTCCTACGAGCAGTACTTC; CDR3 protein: CASRETGLSSYEQYF
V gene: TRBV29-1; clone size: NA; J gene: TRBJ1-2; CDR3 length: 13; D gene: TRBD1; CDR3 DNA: TGCAGCTCCCTGGACAGGGGGCGTTTTGGCTACACCTTC; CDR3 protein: CSSLDRGRFGYTF
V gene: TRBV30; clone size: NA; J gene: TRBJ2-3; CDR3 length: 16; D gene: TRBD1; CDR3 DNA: TGTGCCTGGAGTGTGCCTGACAGGGCCCTCACAGATACGCAGTATTTT; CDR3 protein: CAWSVPDRALTDTQYF
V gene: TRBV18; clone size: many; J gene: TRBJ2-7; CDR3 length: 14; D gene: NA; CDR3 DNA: TGTGCCAGCTCACCCACGGACACCCCCTACGAGCAGTACTTC; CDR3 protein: CASSPTDTPYEQYF
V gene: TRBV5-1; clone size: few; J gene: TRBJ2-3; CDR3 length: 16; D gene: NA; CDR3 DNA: TGCGCCAGCAGCTTTGCAGGGGTTAGTCTCACAGATACGCAGTATTTT; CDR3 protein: CASSFAGVSLTDTQYF
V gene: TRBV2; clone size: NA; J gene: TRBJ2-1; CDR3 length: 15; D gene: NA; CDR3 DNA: TGTGCCAGCAATGTGATCCGTGGGGGAAGAAATGAGCAGTTCTTC; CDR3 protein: CASNVIRGGRNEQFF
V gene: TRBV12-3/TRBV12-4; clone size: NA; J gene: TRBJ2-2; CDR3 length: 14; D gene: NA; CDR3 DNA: TGTGCCAGCAGCCCTAGCAGAAACACCGGGGAGCTGTTTTTT; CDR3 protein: CASSPSRNTGELFF